This T cell receptor beta chain was profiled in a study of blood T cell repertoires in COVID-19. Study at large: T cells, B-cell-depleted T cells, or PBMCs provided the cDNA or gDNA that served as material.

In the original workflow: Estimates of nucleated cell counts were drawn from the amplification of reference gene primers. Measured with immunoSEQ multiplex PCR; TCRdb has only the in-frame clones, and not every one. V and J calls and clone size follow that table, whereas D and trimming were derived from the DNA. Among about 160,000 clones listed, 90% were seen once. CDR3 length equals 12 residues. This TCR came from a man between 60 and 70 years old with active or convalescent COVID-19. The sequenced sample consisted of peripheral blood. The J gene is TRBJ1-2, the V gene TRBV21-1. TRBV21-1 is tagged as a pseudogene. CDR3 protein: CASTSSNYGYTF. The CDR3 bases are TGTGCCAGTACTAGTTCCAACTATGGCTACACCTTC.